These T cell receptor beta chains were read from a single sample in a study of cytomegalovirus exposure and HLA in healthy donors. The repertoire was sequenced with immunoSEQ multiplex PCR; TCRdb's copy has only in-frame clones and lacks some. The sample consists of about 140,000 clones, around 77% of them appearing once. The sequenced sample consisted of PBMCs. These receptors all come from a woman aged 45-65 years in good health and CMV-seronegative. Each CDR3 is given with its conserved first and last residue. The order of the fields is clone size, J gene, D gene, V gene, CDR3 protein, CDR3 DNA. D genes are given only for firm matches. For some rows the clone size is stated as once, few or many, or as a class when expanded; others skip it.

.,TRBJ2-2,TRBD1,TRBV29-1,CSVARTGNAGELFF,TGCAGCGTTGCCAGGACAGGTAACGCCGGGGAGCTGTTTTTT
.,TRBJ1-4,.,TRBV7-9,CASSLPGETNEKLFF,TGTGCCAGCAGCTTACCGGGAGAGACTAATGAAAAACTGTTTTTT
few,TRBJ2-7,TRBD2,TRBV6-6,CARWTSGAQRKGEQYF,TGTGCCAGGTGGACTAGCGGGGCCCAACGCAAAGGCGAGCAGTACTTC
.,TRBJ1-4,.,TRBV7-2,CASSLQVTNEKLFF,TGTGCCAGCAGCTTACAGGTTACTAATGAAAAACTGTTTTTT
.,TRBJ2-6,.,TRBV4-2,CASSQLEELGSGANVLTF,TGTGCCAGCAGCCAACTCGAGGAATTGGGCTCTGGGGCCAACGTCCTGACTTTC
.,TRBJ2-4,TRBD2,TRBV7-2,CASSFRLGEGRNIQYF,TGTGCCAGCAGCTTCCGGCTGGGGGAGGGGAGAAACATTCAGTACTTC
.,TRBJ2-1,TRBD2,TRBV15,CATSTRLAGGGSHNEQFF,TGTGCCACCAGCACCCGACTAGCGGGGGGTGGGTCGCACAATGAGCAGTTCTTC
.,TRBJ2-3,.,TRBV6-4,CASSDTQEIKGTDTQYF,TGTGCCAGCAGTGACACACAGGAGATCAAGGGCACAGATACGCAGTATTTT
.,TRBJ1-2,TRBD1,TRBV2,CASSVGQGANYGYTF,TGTGCCAGCAGTGTGGGACAGGGGGCGAACTATGGCTACACCTTC
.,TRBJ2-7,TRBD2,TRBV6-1,CASSYSGAEPEQYF,TGTGCCAGCAGTTATAGCGGGGCTGAACCCGAGCAGTACTTC
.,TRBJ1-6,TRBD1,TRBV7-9,CASSSYEWTGGLGSPLHF,TGTGCCAGCAGCTCGTATGAGTGGACAGGGGGGCTGGGTTCACCCCTCCACTTT
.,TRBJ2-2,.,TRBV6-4,CASRCRVSTGELFF,TGTGCCAGCAGGTGCAGGGTTAGCACCGGGGAGCTGTTTTTT
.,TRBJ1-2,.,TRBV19,CASSMSGSYGYTF,TGTGCCAGTAGTATGTCAGGAAGCTATGGCTACACCTTC
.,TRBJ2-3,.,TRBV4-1,CASSQENDYSTDTQYF,TGCGCCAGCAGCCAAGAAAACGACTATAGCACAGATACGCAGTATTTT
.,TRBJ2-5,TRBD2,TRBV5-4,CASSLPGTIKETQYF,TGTGCCAGCAGCTTGCCCGGGACTATAAAAGAGACCCAGTACTTC
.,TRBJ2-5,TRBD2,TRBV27,CASSPLAGGPRETQYF,TGTGCCAGCAGTCCCCTAGCGGGGGGGCCTCGGGAGACCCAGTACTTC
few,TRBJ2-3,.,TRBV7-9,CASSSDYTDTQYF,TGTGCCAGCAGCTCCGACTACACAGATACGCAGTATTTT
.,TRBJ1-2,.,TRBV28,CASSLMNGGADGYTF,TGTGCCAGCAGTTTAATGAACGGGGGGGCGGATGGCTACACCTTC
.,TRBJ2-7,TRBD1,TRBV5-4,CASSLGQGEPCF,TGTGCCAGCAGCCTCGGACAGGGTGAGCCATGCTTC
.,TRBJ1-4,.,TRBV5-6,CASSLGGPNEKLFF,TGTGCCAGCAGCCTGGGAGGGCCTAATGAAAAACTGTTTTTT
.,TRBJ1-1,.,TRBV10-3,CAISQALNTEAFF,TGTGCCATCAGCCAGGCGTTGAACACTGAAGCTTTCTTT
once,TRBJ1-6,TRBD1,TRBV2,CASRDGTGKSSPLHF,TGTGCCAGCAGGGATGGGACAGGGAAGTCTTCACCCCTCCACTTT
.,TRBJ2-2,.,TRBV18,CASSRGQTNTGELFF,TGTGCCAGCTCACGAGGACAGACGAACACCGGGGAGCTGTTTTTT
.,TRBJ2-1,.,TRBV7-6,CASSQNGREQFF,TGTGCCAGCAGCCAGAATGGGCGTGAGCAGTTCTTC
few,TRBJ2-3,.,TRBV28,CASRLPGTDTQYF,TGTGCCAGCAGGCTTCCGGGCACAGATACGCAGTATTTT
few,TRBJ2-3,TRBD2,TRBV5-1,CASSLGVSGGYTDTQYF,TGCGCCAGCAGCTTGGGGGTTAGCGGGGGCTACACAGATACGCAGTATTTT
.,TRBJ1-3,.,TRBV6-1,CASSESRPGSGNTIYF,TGTGCCAGCAGTGAATCACGACCGGGGTCTGGAAACACCATATATTTT
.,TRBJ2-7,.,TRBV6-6,CASRHPSQFYEQYF,TGTGCCAGCAGACATCCTAGCCAATTCTACGAGCAGTACTTC
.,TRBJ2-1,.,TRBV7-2,CVSSLVGGALYNEQFF,TGTGTCAGCAGCTTAGTAGGAGGGGCATTATACAATGAGCAGTTCTTC
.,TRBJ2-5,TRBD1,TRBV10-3,CAISTDRGRETQYF,TGTGCCATCAGCACCGACAGGGGACGGGAGACCCAGTACTTC
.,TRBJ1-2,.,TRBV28,CASSLAGYGYTF,TGTGCCAGCAGTTTAGCCGGGTATGGCTACACCTTC
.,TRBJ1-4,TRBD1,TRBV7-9,CASSLGSGTGGEKLFF,TGTGCCAGCAGCTTAGGTTCTGGGACAGGTGGCGAAAAACTGTTTTTT
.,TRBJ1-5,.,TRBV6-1,CASSEEAGWRNQPQHF,TGTGCCAGCAGTGAAGAGGCAGGGTGGCGCAATCAGCCCCAGCATTTT
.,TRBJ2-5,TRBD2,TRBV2,CASRRTSGGEETQYF,TGTGCCAGCAGAAGAACTAGCGGGGGGGAAGAGACCCAGTACTTC
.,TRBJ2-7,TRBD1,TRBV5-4,CASSSDRGMHEQYF,TGTGCCAGCAGCTCGGACAGGGGGATGCACGAGCAGTACTTC
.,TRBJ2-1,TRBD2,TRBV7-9,CASSLVGGGVNNEQFF,TGTGCCAGCAGCTTAGTGGGCGGGGGGGTAAACAATGAGCAGTTCTTC
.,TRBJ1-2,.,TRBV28,CASSWGGRWVYGYTF,TGTGCCAGCAGTTGGGGGGGGCGTTGGGTCTATGGCTACACCTTC
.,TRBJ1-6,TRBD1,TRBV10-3,CAISPGTGEGSPLHF,TGTGCCATCAGTCCCGGGACAGGGGAGGGTTCACCCCTCCACTTT
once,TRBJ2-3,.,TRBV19,CASNPGTRADTQYF,TGTGCCAGTAACCCCGGGACACGGGCAGATACGCAGTATTTT
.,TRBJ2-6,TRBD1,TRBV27,CAILGQGALSGANVLTF,TGTGCCATTCTGGGACAGGGGGCGCTCTCTGGGGCCAACGTCCTGACTTTC
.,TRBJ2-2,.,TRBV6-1,CASSEGVGGGELFF,TGTGCCAGCAGCGAGGGGGTCGGTGGCGGGGAGCTGTTTTTT
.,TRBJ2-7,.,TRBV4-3,CASSQVGGYEQYF,TGCGCCAGCAGCCAAGTCGGAGGTTACGAGCAGTACTTC
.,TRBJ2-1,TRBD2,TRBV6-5,CASSFTSSGGNNEQFF,TGTGCCAGCAGTTTCACTTCTAGCGGGGGGAACAATGAGCAGTTCTTC
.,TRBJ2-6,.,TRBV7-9,CASSSALGGSGANVLTF,TGTGCCAGCAGCTCCGCGTTAGGAGGCTCTGGGGCCAACGTCCTGACTTTC
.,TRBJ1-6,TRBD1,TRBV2,CARRDSGNSPLHF,TGTGCCAGACGGGACAGCGGAAATTCACCCCTCCACTTT
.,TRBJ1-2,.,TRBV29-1,CSVGRVGNGYTF,TGCAGCGTCGGGAGGGTCGGGAATGGCTACACCTTC